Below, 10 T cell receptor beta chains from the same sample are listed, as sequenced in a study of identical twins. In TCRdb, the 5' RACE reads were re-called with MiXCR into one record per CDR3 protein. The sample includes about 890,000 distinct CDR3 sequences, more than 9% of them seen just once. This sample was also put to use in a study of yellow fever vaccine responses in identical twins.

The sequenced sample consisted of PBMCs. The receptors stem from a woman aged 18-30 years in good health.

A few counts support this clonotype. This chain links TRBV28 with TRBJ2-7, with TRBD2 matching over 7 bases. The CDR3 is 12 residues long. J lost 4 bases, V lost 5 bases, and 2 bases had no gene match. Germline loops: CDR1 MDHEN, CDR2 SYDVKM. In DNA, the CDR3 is TGTGCCAGCAGTCCTAGCGGATACGAGCAGTACGTC. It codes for CASSPSGYEQYV.

The CDR3: CASSKSLRGDFGFADTQYF. The CDR3 DNA reads TGTGCCAGCAGCAAAAGTTTACGGGGCGACTTCGGGTTTGCAGATACGCAGTATTTT. The V call is TRBV21-1, the J call TRBJ2-3; TRBD1, the D gene given by the table, was not confirmed from the DNA. TRBV21-1 is deemed a pseudogene. The CDR3 is 19 amino acids.

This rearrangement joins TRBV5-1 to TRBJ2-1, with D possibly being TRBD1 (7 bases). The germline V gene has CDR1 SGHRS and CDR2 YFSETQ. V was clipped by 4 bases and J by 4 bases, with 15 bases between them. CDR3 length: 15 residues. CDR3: CASSTGGQSYNEQFF. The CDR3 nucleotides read TGCGCCAGCAGCACCGGGGGACAGAGTTACAATGAGCAGTTCTTC.

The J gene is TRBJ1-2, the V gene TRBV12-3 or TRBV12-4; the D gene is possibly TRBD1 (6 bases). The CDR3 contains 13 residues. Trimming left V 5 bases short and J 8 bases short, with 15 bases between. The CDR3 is CASSALGARGYTF. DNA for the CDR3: TGTGCCAGCAGTGCATTGGGGGCTAGGGGCTACACCTTC.

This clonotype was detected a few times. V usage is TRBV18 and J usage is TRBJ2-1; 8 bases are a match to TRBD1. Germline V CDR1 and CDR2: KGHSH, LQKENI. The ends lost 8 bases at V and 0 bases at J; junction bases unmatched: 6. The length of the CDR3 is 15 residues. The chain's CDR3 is CASTFGQGSYNEQFF. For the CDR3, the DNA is TGTGCCAGCACATTCGGACAGGGCTCCTACAATGAGCAGTTCTTC.

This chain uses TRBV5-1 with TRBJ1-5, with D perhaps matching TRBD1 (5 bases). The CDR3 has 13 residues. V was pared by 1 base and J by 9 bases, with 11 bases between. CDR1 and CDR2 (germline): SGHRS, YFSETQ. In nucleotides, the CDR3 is TGCGCCAGCAGCTTGTGGGGACGTTGGCCCCAGCATTTT. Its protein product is CASSLWGRWPQHF.

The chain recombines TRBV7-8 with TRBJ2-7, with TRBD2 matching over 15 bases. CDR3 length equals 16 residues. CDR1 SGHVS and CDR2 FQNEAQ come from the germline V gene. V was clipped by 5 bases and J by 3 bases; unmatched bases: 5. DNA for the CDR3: TGTGCCAGCAGCGCCGGGACTAGCGGGGGGTTCTACGAGCAGTACGTC. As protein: CASSAGTSGGFYEQYV.

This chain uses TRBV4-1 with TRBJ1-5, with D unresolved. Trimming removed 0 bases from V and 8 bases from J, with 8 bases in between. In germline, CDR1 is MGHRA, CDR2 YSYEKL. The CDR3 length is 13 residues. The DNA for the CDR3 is TGCGCCAGCAGCCAAGAAGCTAACAAGCCCCAGCATTTT. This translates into CASSQEANKPQHF.

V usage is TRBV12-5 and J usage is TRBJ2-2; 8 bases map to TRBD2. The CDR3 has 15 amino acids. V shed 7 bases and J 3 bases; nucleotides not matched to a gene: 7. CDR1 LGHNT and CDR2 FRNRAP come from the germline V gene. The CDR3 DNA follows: TGTGCTAGTGCCCGGGGGGGTTCTTACACCGGGGAGCTGTTTTTT. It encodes CASARGGSYTGELFF.

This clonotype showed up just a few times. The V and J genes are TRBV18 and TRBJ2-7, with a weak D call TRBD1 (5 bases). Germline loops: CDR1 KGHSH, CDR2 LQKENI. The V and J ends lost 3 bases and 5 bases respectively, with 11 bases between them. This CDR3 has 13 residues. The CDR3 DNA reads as TGTGCCAGCTCACCGCGACAGACAAACGAGCAGTACGTC. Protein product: CASSPRQTNEQYV.